The next 16 T cell receptor beta chains were all read from a single sample in a study of PD-L1 blockade in urothelial cancer. As for time point: peripheral blood 6 weeks after treatment start. The table came from immunoSEQ multiplex PCR; TCRdb's copy has only in-frame clones and leaves some out. The sample consists of approximately 38,000 clones, around 88% of them appearing once. The material was PBMCs, obtained around atezolizumab (anti-PD-L1) treatment. Every receptor here comes from a man between 60 and 70 years old with urothelial cancer.

The chain recombines TRBV4-3 with TRBJ1-1; weak D call: TRBD1 (6 bases). The CDR3 is 18 amino acids. The germline V gene has CDR1 LGHNA and CDR2 YSLEER. Deletions cut 1 base from V and 0 bases from J, with 18 bases between. As DNA, the CDR3 is TGCGCCAGCAGCCAAGGCCTACAGGGTGGGCTCTTGAACACTGAAGCTTTCTTT. Protein product: CASSQGLQGGLLNTEAFF.

The chain carries TRBV19 and TRBJ2-5; 8 bases fit TRBD1. This CDR3 is built from 14 residues. Germline trimming cut 9 bases from V and 2 bases from J; bases unmatched to any gene: 8. The germline gives CDR1 LNHDA, CDR2 SQIVND (reference sequence). As DNA, the CDR3 is TGTGCCAGCGGACAGGGCGGGTTTCAAGAGACCCAGTACTTC. This gives the protein CASGQGGFQETQYF.

The rearrangement links TRBV18 to TRBJ1-5, with D possibly matching TRBD1 (5 bases). Germline lookup yields CDR1 KGHSH and CDR2 LQKENI. The ends were cut back, 4 bases at V and 0 bases at J, with 10 bases in the middle. CDR3 length: 15 residues. CDR3 in amino acids: CASSQQDGSNQPQHF. The CDR3 DNA is TGTGCCAGCTCACAACAGGACGGTAGCAATCAGCCCCAGCATTTT.

The chain employs TRBV6-5 and TRBJ2-5, with D maybe TRBD2 (6 bases). Germline V gene data show CDR1 as MNHEY and CDR2 as SVGAGI. This CDR3 spans 13 amino acids. The V and J ends lost 6 bases and 5 bases respectively, with 13 bases between them. CDR3 amino acids: CASSRRAGETQYF. DNA of the CDR3: TGTGCCAGCAGCCGACGGGCGGGGGAGACCCAGTACTTC.

The chain employs TRBV21-1 and TRBJ1-5; the table's D gene call, TRBD1, was not cross checked with the DNA. TRBV21-1 is a documented pseudogene. The CDR3 consists of 16 residues. The CDR3 coding sequence is TGTGCCAGCGCTTCCCCGGGCTGGGGCATCAATCAGCCCCAGCATTTT. This codes for CASASPGWGINQPQHF.

This chain uses TRBV10-2 with TRBJ2-7, with D possibly being TRBD1 (6 bases). V was pared by 8 bases and J by 3 bases, with 14 bases between. The CDR3 runs to 13 residues. Germline CDR1 and CDR2: WSHSY and SAAADI. Here the CDR3 DNA reads TGCGCCAGCGGACAGCTTGGCCTCTACGAGCAGTACTTC. It encodes CASGQLGLYEQYF.

This rearrangement joins TRBV11-3 to TRBJ1-1; a weak D match, TRBD1 (5 bases). Trimming left V 2 bases short and J 0 bases short, with 7 bases between. Germline lookup yields CDR1 SGHNT and CDR2 YENEEA. This CDR3 region has 14 residues. As DNA, the CDR3 is TGTGCCAGCAGCTTAAGGGGAATGAACACTGAAGCTTTCTTT. Its protein is CASSLRGMNTEAFF.

The J gene is TRBJ2-1, the V gene TRBV7-8, with D possibly being TRBD2 (5 bases). This CDR3 contains 18 residues. Germline assignment: CDR1 SGHVS and CDR2 FQNEAQ. The V gene lost 0 bases and the J gene lost 0 bases, with 15 bases spanning the gap. The CDR3 reads CASSLAYRAASSYNEQFF. The CDR3 DNA reads as TGTGCCAGCAGCTTAGCGTATCGAGCGGCGAGCTCCTACAATGAGCAGTTCTTC.

The chain is built from TRBV7-3 and TRBJ1-1; D is possibly TRBD1 (6 bases). The CDR3 contains 14 residues. CDR1 is SGHTA, CDR2 FQGTGA, per germline. The V end was cut by 5 bases, the J end by 6 bases, with 16 bases between. CDR3 region: CASSPDSLGSEAFF. The CDR3 DNA sequence: TGTGCCAGCAGCCCGGACAGCCTGGGTTCTGAAGCTTTCTTT. Combining the CDR3 with reference TRBV7-3 and TRBJ1-1 gives the whole variable domain GAGVSQTPSNKVTEKGKYVELRCDPISGHTALYWYRQSLGQGPEFLIYFQGTGAADDSGLPNDRFFAVRPEGSVSTLKIQRTERGDSAVYLCASSPDSLGSEAFFGQGTRLTVV.

The chain recombines TRBV6-5 with TRBJ2-2; D is uncertain. V was shortened by 7 bases and J by 0 bases, with 12 bases between the two germline ends. Germline loops: CDR1 MNHEY, CDR2 SVGAGI. The CDR3 runs to 15 residues. CDR3 sequence: CASTPRAANTGELFF. CDR3 bases: TGTGCCAGCACCCCTAGAGCAGCGAACACCGGGGAGCTGTTTTTT.

This rearrangement joins TRBV6-5 to TRBJ2-5, with TRBD2 identical over 9 bases. CDR3 length equals 13 residues. The germline gives CDR1 MNHEY, CDR2 SVGAGI. Germline trimming cut 11 bases from V and 4 bases from J; bases unmatched to any gene: 8. CDR3 amino acids: CASCGRAGETQYF. DNA of the CDR3: TGTGCCTCTTGCGGGAGGGCCGGAGAGACCCAGTACTTC.

The chain joins TRBV27 to TRBJ2-7; 11 positions agree with TRBD2. The germline CDR1 and CDR2 sequences are MNHEY and SMNVEV (reference sequence). This CDR3 has 15 amino acids. With 6 bases clipped from V and 0 bases from J, the junction kept 4 bases outside the gene matches. The CDR3 DNA is TGTGCCAGCAGGGAGACTAGCGGGGACTCCTACGAGCAGTACTTC. It is translated as CASRETSGDSYEQYF.

The chain couples TRBV28 to TRBJ1-6; D is perhaps TRBD1 (6 bases). V was shortened by 2 bases and J by 11 bases, with 22 bases between the two germline ends. CDR3 size: 17 residues. CDR1 and CDR2 (germline): MDHEN, SYDVKM. The CDR3 nucleotides are TGTGCCAGCAGTTTAACCCAGGGGCTCAGTAGAGTAACACCCCTCCACTTT. This sequence encodes CASSLTQGLSRVTPLHF.

This chain uses TRBV4-2 with TRBJ2-6; 10 bases line up with TRBD2. Germline V gene data show CDR1 as LGHNA and CDR2 as YNFKEQ. The junction had 5 bases not matched to a gene; V was cut back by 3 bases and J by 0 bases. CDR3 size: 18 residues. For the CDR3, the DNA is TGTGCCAGCAGCCATACTAGCGGGGTGAGCTCTGGGGCCAACGTCCTGACTTTC. Encoded protein: CASSHTSGVSSGANVLTF.

The chain employs TRBV6-1 and TRBJ1-5; TRBD1 agrees at 10 bases. There are 15 residues in the CDR3. V was pared by 7 bases and J by 3 bases, with 6 bases of the junction left unmatched. The V gene's germline CDR1 is MNHNS and CDR2 SASEGT. Here the CDR3 reads CASTRDRGNNQPQHF. The CDR3 coding sequence is TGTGCCAGCACCCGGGACAGGGGAAACAATCAGCCCCAGCATTTT.

The chain has TRBV7-9 and TRBJ1-1; 9 nucleotides match TRBD1. The CDR3 runs 13 residues. CDR1 and CDR2 from the germline V gene are SEHNR and FQNEAQ (reference sequence). V shed 5 bases and J 5 bases; nucleotides not matched to a gene: 3. This chain's CDR3 is CASSTGGKTEAFF. The CDR3 bases are TGTGCCAGCAGCACAGGGGGCAAGACTGAAGCTTTCTTT.